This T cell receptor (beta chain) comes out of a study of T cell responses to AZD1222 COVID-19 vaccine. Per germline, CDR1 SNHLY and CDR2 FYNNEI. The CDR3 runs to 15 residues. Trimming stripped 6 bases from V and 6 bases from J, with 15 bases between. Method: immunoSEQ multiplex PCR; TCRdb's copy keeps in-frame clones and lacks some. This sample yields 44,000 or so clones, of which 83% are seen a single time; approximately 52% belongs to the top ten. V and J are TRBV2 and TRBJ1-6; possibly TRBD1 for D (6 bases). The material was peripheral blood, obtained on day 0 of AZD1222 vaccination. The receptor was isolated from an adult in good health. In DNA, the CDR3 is TGTGCCAGCAGGCCGACAGGTCCTACTAATTCACCCCTCCACTTT. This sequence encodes CASRPTGPTNSPLHF.